This T cell receptor (beta chain) was profiled in a study of beta chain features in type 1 diabetes. The germline V gene encodes CDR1 SGHRS and CDR2 YFSETQ. Losses at the gene ends were 4 bases for V and 9 bases for J; bases not matched to a gene: 14. This CDR3 is built from 16 residues. This clone occurred a few times. Expressed TCRB transcripts were sequenced because the isolated RNA had all been reverse transcribed beforehand. Measured with immunoSEQ multiplex PCR; TCRdb has only the in-frame clones, and not every one. Among about 620,000 clones listed, 15% were seen once. The TCR originated in a man younger than 35 in good health. The sample was naive CD4+ T cells from blood. This chain links TRBV5-1 with TRBJ2-1, with 9 bases identical to TRBD1. CDR3 nucleotides: TGCGCCAGCAGCATACAGGGGGCCGAGATAGGCAGTGAGCAGTTCTTC. This encodes CASSIQGAEIGSEQFF.